This T cell receptor (beta chain) was captured in a study of PD-1 blockade in classical Hodgkin lymphoma. The assay was immunoSEQ multiplex PCR, and TCRdb's table has in-frame clones only and misses some. The sample holds nearly 55,000 clones; roughly 80% are singletons and the top ten take roughly 15%. Relapse was seen in all patients after autologous stem cell transplantation, and brentuximab vedotin exposure was variable. Of note for this clone: Its antigen is not known.

Regarding the study as a whole: Baseline diversity in complete responders resembled that of newly diagnosed patients. The repertoire differences lack a defined cause, possibly disease activity or prior therapy. By C4D1, diversity of CD4+ TCRs had risen significantly, whereas that of CD8+ TCRs had not.

This CDR3 has 16 amino acids. Germline V CDR1 and CDR2: SGHRS, YFSETQ. V dropped 2 bases and J dropped 5; count of bases not matched to a gene: 11. The chain links TRBV5-1 to TRBJ2-3, with 7 nucleotides matching TRBD1. The clonotype originates from a human donor with classical Hodgkin lymphoma. The starting material was peripheral blood mononuclear cells (PBMCs), obtained at baseline. The CDR3 DNA reads TGCGCCAGCAGCTTTATTACAGGGGAAGCTGTAGATACGCAGTATTTT. Its protein is CASSFITGEAVDTQYF.